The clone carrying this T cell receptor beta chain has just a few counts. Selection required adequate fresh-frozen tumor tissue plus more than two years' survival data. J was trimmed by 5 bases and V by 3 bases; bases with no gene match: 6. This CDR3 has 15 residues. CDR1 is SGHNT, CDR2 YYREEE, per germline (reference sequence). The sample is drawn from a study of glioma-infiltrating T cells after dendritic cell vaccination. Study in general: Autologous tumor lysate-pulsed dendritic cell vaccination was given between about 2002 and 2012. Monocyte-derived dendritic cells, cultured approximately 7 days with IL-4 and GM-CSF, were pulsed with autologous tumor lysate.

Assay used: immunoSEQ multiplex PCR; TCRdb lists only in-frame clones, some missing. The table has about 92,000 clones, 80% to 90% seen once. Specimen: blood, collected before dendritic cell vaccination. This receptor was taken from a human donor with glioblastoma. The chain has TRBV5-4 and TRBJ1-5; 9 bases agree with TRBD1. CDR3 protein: CASSSDRGAHQPQHF. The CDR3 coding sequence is TGTGCCAGCAGCTCAGACAGGGGGGCCCATCAGCCCCAGCATTTT. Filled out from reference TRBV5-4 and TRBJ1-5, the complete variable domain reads ETGVTQSPTHLIKTRGQQVTLRCSSQSGHNTVSWYQQALGQGPQFIFQYYREEENGRGNFPPRFSGLQFPNYSSELNVNALELDDSALYLCASSSDRGAHQPQHFGDGTRLSIL.